This TCR beta chain derives from a study of human T cells and chemical hapten exposure. The time point: patch test 1, 2 weeks after DPC sensitization. Treatment meaning: therapeutic diphenylcyclopropenone sensitization with weekly scalp DPC. Blood was drawn before each patch test was applied. TCRdb redid the calling of the RACE reads with MiXCR, one entry per CDR3 protein. This table has nearly 350,000 distinct CDR3 sequences, around 6.9% appearing once. Specimen: whole blood, collected in connection with sensitization to the hapten diphenylcyclopropenone (DPC). The sequence derives from a young woman with alopecia areata. Some clones in this sample may be carry-over from other donors' samples.

The CDR3 DNA follows: TGCAGCGTTGGGACAGGGAAGATCGGTGAAAAACTGTTTTTT. It yields the protein CSVGTGKIGEKLFF. The chain links TRBV29-1 to TRBJ1-4; the match to TRBD1 covers 8 bases. In germline, CDR1 is SQVTM, CDR2 ANQGSEA. The CDR3 is 14 residues long. V gave up 4 bases and J gave up 7 bases; unmatched junction bases: 8.